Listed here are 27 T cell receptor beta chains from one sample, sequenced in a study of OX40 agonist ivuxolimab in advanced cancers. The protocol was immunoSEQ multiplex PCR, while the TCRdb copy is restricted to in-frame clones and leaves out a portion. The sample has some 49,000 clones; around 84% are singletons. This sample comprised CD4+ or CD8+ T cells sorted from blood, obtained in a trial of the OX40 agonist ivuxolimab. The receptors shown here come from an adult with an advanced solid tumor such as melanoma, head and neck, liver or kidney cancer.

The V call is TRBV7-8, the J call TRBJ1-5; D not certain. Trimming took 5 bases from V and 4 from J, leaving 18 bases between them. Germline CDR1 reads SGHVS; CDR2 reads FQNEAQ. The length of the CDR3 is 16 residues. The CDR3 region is CASSRLISGVNQPQHF. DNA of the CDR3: TGTGCCAGCAGCCGACTCATTTCGGGTGTGAATCAGCCCCAGCATTTT.

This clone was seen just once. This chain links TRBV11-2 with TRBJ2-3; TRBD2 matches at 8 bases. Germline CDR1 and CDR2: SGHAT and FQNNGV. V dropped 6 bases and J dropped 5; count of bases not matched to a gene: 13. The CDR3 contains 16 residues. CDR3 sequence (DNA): TGTGCCAGCAGTCCTACCCCCCGGGGGGGCCGAGATACGCAGTATTTT. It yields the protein CASSPTPRGGRDTQYF. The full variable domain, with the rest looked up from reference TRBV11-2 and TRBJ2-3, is EAGVAQSPRYKIIEKRQSVAFWCNPISGHATLYWYQQILGQGPKLLIQFQNNGVVDDSQLPKDRFSAERLKGVDSTLKIQPAKLEDSAVYLCASSPTPRGGRDTQYFGPGTRLTVL.

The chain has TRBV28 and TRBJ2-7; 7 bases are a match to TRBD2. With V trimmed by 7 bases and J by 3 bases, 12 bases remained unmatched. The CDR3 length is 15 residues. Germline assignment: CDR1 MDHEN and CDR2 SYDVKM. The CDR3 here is CASTGGRGGGYEQYV. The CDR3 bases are TGTGCCAGCACTGGAGGGAGGGGTGGGGGCTACGAGCAGTACGTC.

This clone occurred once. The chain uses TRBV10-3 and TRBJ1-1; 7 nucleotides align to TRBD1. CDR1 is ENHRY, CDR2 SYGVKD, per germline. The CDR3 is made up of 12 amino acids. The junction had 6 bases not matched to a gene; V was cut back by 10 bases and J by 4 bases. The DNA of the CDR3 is TGTGCCACCGTTCCAGGGGGCACTGAAGCTTTCTTT. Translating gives CATVPGGTEAFF.

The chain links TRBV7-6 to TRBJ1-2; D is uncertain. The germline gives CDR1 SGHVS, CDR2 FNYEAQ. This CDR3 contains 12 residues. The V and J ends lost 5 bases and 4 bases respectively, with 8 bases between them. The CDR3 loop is CASSRRTYGYTF. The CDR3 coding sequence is TGTGCCAGCAGCAGAAGGACCTATGGCTACACCTTC.

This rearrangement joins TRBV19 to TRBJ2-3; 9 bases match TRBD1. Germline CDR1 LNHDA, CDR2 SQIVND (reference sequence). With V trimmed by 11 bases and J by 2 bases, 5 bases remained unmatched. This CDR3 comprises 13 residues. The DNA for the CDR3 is TGTGCCTCCGGACAGGGGTCCACAGATACGCAGTATTTT. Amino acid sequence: CASGQGSTDTQYF.

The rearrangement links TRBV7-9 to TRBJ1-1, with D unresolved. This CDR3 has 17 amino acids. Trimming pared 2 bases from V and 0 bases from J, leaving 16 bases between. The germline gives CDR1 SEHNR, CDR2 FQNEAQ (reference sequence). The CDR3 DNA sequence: TGTGCCAGCAGCTTACCTCCTGGGGAGTACATGAACACTGAAGCTTTCTTT. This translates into CASSLPPGEYMNTEAFF.

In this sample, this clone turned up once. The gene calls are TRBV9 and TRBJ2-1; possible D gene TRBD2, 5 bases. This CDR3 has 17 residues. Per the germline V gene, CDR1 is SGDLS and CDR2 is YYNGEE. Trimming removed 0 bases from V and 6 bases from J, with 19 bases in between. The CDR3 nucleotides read TGTGCCAGCAGCGTAGGCGGCGGGCTTACGACCACCAATGAGCAGTTCTTC. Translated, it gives CASSVGGGLTTTNEQFF.

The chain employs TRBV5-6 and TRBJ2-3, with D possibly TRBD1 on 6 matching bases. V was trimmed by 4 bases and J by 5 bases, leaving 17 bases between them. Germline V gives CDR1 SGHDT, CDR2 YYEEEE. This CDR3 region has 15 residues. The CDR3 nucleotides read TGTGCCAGCAGCACGTCTGGGTGGGGGCAAGATACGCAGTATTTT. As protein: CASSTSGWGQDTQYF.

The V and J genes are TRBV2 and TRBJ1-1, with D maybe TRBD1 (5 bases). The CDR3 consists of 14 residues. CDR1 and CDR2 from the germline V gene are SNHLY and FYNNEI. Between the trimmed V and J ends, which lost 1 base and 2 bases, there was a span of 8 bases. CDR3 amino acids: CASSEGDGNTEAFF. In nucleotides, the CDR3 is TGTGCCAGCAGTGAAGGGGACGGAAACACTGAAGCTTTCTTT.

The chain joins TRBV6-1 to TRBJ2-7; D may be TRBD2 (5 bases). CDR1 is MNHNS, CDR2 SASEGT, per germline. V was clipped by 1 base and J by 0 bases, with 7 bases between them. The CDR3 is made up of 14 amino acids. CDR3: CASSEVAGSYEQYF. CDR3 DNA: TGTGCCAGCAGTGAAGTTGCGGGCTCCTACGAGCAGTACTTC.

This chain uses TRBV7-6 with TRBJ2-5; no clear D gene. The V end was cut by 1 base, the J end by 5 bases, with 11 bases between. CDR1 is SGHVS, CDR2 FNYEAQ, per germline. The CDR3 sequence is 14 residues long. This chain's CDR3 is CASSLGGSLETQYF. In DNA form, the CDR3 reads TGTGCCAGCAGCTTAGGCGGCTCCCTGGAGACCCAGTACTTC.

CDR3 sequence reads: CASSPGGSNYGYTF. As DNA, the CDR3 is TGTGCCAGTAGTCCTGGCGGGAGCAACTATGGCTACACCTTC. This sequence joins TRBV19 and TRBJ1-2; no reliable D call. In germline, CDR1 is LNHDA, CDR2 SQIVND (reference sequence). The CDR3 length is 14 residues. Trimming stripped 5 bases from V and 2 bases from J, with 12 bases between.

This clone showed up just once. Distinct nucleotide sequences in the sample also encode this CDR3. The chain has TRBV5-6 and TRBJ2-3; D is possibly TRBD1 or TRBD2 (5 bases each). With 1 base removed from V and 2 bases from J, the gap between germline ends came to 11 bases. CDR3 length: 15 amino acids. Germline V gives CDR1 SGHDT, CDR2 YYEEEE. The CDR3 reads CASSLKTDYTDTQYF. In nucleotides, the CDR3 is TGTGCCAGCAGCTTGAAGACAGACTACACAGATACGCAGTATTTT.

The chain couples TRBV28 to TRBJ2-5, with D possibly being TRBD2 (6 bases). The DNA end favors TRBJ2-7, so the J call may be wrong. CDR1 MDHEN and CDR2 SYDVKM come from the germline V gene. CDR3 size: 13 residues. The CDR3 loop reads CASSLLASYEQYF. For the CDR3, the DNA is TGTGCCAGCAGTTTACTAGCGAGCTACGAGCAGTACTTC.

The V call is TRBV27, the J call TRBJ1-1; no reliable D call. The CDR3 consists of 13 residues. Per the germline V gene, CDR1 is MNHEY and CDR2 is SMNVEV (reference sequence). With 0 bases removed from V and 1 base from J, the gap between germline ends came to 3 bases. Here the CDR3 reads CASSLSENTEAFF. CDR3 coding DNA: TGTGCCAGCAGTTTATCCGAGAACACTGAAGCTTTCTTT.

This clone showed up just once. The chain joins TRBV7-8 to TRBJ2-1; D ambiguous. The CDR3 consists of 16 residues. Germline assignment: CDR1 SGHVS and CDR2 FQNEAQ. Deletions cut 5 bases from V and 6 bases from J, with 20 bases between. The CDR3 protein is CASSPRPAEPSNEQFF. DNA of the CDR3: TGTGCCAGCAGCCCCCGCCCAGCCGAGCCGTCCAATGAGCAGTTCTTC. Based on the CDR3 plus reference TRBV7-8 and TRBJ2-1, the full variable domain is GAGVSQSPRYKVAKRGQDVALRCDPISGHVSLFWYQQALGQGPEFLTYFQNEAQLDKSGLPSDRFFAERPEGSVSTLKIQRTQQEDSAVYLCASSPRPAEPSNEQFFGPGTRLTVL.

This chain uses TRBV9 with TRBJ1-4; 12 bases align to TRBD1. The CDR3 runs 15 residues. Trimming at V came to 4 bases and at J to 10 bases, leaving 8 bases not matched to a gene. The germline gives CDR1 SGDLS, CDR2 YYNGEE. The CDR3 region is CASSPEGTGGGKLFF. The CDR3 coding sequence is TGTGCCAGCAGCCCCGAGGGGACAGGGGGCGGAAAACTGTTTTTT.

This CDR3 is CASSLGTGNNEQFF. The CDR3 nucleotides are TGTGCCAGCAGTTTAGGGACAGGGAACAATGAGCAGTTCTTC. The chain couples TRBV27 to TRBJ2-1; 9 bases agree with TRBD1. The V segment lost 2 bases and the J segment 5 bases; nucleotides outside the gene matches: 1. In germline, CDR1 is MNHEY, CDR2 SMNVEV (reference sequence). This CDR3 has 14 amino acids.

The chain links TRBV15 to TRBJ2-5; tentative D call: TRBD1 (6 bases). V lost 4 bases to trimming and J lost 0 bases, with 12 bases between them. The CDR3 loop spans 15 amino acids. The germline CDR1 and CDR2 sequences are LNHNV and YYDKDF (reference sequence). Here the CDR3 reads CATSKSTGNQETQYF. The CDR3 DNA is TGTGCCACCAGCAAAAGCACAGGGAACCAAGAGACCCAGTACTTC.

CDR3 coding DNA: TGTGCCAGCAGATATACACAGGGGGGGACCACTGAAGCTTTCTTT. It is translated as CASRYTQGGTTEAFF. V gene TRBV5-5 combines with J gene TRBJ1-1; 8 bases are a match to TRBD1. After removal of 5 bases from V and 4 bases from J, the junction contained 10 bases not matched to a gene. This CDR3 has 15 residues. Germline V CDR1 and CDR2: SGHKS, YYEKEE (reference sequence). Full variable domain (outside the CDR3, taken from reference TRBV5-5 and TRBJ1-1): DAGVTQSPTHLIKTRGQQVTLRCSPISGHKSVSWYQQVLGQGPQFIFQYYEKEERGRGNFPDRFSARQFPNYSSELNVNALLLGDSALYLCASRYTQGGTTEAFFGQGTRLTVV.

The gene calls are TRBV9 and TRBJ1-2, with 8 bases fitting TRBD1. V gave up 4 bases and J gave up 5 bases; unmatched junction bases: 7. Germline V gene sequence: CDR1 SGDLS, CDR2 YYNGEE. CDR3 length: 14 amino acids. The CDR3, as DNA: TGTGCCAGCAGCATAGGACAGGGACCATATGGCTACACCTTC. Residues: CASSIGQGPYGYTF.

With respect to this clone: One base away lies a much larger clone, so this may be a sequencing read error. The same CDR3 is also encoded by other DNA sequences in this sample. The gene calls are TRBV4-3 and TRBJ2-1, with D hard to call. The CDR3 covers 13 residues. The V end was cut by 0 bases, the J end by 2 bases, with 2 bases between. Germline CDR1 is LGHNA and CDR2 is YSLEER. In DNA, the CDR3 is TGCGCCAGCAGCCAAGATCCCTACAATGAGCAGTTCTTC. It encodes CASSQDPYNEQFF.

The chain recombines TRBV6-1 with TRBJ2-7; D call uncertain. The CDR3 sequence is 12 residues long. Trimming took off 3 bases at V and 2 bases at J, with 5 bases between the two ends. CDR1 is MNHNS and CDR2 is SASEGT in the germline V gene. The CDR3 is CASSEGTYEQYV. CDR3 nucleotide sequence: TGTGCCAGCAGTGAGGGCACCTACGAGCAGTACGTC.

For the CDR3, the DNA is TGTGCCAGCAGTTATACCGGGACAGGGATGAACACTGAAGCTTTCTTT. It encodes CASSYTGTGMNTEAFF. The gene calls are TRBV6-5 and TRBJ1-1; 9 bases are a match to TRBD1. The CDR3 is 16 amino acids. Germline V gene lookup returns CDR1 MNHEY and CDR2 SVGAGI. Trimming at V came to 3 bases and at J to 0 bases, leaving 5 bases not matched to a gene.

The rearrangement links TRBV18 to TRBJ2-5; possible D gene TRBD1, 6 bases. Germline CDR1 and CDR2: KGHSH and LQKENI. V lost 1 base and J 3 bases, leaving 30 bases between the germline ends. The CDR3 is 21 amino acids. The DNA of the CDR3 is TGTGCCAGCTCACCACGTTGGCCCTTTACAGGGCAAGTTCGGCTAAAAGAGACCCAGTACTTC. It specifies CASSPRWPFTGQVRLKETQYF.

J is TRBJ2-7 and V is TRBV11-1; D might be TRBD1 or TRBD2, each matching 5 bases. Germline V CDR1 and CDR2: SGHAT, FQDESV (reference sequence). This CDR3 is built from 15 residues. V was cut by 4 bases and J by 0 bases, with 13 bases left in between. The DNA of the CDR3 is TGTGCCAGCAGCTCCAAGGGACGGCGCTCCTACGAGCAGTACTTC. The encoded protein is CASSSKGRRSYEQYF.